This T cell receptor beta chain was found in a study of regulatory T cells in long-lasting Graves disease. Time point indicated: persistent/refractory GD, antithyroid drugs over 5 years with positive TRAb. Researchers made the TCR library from RNA that was extracted from PBMCs. Investigators prepared the TCR beta libraries by applying iRepertoire HTBI primers and Arm-PCR of CDR3 regions. TCRdb redid the calling of the multiplex PCR reads with MiXCR, one entry per CDR3 protein. The sample consists of approximately 400,000 distinct CDR3 sequences, roughly 25% of them appearing once. Germline-derived CDR1 and CDR2 are MNHNS and SASEGT. V was shortened by 3 bases and J by 6 bases, with 14 bases between the two germline ends. The CDR3 is made up of 14 amino acids.

This chain joins TRBV6-1 and TRBJ1-2; perhaps TRBD1 as D (5 bases). The receptor was isolated from a woman aged 40 to 50 with Graves disease. Specimen: peripheral blood mononuclear cells (PBMCs), collected when the disease was refractory, from a patient treated with antithyroid drugs. The CDR3 bases are TGTGCCAGCAGTGACTCGGAGGGGAAGCATGGCTACACCTTC. This gives the protein CASSDSEGKHGYTF.